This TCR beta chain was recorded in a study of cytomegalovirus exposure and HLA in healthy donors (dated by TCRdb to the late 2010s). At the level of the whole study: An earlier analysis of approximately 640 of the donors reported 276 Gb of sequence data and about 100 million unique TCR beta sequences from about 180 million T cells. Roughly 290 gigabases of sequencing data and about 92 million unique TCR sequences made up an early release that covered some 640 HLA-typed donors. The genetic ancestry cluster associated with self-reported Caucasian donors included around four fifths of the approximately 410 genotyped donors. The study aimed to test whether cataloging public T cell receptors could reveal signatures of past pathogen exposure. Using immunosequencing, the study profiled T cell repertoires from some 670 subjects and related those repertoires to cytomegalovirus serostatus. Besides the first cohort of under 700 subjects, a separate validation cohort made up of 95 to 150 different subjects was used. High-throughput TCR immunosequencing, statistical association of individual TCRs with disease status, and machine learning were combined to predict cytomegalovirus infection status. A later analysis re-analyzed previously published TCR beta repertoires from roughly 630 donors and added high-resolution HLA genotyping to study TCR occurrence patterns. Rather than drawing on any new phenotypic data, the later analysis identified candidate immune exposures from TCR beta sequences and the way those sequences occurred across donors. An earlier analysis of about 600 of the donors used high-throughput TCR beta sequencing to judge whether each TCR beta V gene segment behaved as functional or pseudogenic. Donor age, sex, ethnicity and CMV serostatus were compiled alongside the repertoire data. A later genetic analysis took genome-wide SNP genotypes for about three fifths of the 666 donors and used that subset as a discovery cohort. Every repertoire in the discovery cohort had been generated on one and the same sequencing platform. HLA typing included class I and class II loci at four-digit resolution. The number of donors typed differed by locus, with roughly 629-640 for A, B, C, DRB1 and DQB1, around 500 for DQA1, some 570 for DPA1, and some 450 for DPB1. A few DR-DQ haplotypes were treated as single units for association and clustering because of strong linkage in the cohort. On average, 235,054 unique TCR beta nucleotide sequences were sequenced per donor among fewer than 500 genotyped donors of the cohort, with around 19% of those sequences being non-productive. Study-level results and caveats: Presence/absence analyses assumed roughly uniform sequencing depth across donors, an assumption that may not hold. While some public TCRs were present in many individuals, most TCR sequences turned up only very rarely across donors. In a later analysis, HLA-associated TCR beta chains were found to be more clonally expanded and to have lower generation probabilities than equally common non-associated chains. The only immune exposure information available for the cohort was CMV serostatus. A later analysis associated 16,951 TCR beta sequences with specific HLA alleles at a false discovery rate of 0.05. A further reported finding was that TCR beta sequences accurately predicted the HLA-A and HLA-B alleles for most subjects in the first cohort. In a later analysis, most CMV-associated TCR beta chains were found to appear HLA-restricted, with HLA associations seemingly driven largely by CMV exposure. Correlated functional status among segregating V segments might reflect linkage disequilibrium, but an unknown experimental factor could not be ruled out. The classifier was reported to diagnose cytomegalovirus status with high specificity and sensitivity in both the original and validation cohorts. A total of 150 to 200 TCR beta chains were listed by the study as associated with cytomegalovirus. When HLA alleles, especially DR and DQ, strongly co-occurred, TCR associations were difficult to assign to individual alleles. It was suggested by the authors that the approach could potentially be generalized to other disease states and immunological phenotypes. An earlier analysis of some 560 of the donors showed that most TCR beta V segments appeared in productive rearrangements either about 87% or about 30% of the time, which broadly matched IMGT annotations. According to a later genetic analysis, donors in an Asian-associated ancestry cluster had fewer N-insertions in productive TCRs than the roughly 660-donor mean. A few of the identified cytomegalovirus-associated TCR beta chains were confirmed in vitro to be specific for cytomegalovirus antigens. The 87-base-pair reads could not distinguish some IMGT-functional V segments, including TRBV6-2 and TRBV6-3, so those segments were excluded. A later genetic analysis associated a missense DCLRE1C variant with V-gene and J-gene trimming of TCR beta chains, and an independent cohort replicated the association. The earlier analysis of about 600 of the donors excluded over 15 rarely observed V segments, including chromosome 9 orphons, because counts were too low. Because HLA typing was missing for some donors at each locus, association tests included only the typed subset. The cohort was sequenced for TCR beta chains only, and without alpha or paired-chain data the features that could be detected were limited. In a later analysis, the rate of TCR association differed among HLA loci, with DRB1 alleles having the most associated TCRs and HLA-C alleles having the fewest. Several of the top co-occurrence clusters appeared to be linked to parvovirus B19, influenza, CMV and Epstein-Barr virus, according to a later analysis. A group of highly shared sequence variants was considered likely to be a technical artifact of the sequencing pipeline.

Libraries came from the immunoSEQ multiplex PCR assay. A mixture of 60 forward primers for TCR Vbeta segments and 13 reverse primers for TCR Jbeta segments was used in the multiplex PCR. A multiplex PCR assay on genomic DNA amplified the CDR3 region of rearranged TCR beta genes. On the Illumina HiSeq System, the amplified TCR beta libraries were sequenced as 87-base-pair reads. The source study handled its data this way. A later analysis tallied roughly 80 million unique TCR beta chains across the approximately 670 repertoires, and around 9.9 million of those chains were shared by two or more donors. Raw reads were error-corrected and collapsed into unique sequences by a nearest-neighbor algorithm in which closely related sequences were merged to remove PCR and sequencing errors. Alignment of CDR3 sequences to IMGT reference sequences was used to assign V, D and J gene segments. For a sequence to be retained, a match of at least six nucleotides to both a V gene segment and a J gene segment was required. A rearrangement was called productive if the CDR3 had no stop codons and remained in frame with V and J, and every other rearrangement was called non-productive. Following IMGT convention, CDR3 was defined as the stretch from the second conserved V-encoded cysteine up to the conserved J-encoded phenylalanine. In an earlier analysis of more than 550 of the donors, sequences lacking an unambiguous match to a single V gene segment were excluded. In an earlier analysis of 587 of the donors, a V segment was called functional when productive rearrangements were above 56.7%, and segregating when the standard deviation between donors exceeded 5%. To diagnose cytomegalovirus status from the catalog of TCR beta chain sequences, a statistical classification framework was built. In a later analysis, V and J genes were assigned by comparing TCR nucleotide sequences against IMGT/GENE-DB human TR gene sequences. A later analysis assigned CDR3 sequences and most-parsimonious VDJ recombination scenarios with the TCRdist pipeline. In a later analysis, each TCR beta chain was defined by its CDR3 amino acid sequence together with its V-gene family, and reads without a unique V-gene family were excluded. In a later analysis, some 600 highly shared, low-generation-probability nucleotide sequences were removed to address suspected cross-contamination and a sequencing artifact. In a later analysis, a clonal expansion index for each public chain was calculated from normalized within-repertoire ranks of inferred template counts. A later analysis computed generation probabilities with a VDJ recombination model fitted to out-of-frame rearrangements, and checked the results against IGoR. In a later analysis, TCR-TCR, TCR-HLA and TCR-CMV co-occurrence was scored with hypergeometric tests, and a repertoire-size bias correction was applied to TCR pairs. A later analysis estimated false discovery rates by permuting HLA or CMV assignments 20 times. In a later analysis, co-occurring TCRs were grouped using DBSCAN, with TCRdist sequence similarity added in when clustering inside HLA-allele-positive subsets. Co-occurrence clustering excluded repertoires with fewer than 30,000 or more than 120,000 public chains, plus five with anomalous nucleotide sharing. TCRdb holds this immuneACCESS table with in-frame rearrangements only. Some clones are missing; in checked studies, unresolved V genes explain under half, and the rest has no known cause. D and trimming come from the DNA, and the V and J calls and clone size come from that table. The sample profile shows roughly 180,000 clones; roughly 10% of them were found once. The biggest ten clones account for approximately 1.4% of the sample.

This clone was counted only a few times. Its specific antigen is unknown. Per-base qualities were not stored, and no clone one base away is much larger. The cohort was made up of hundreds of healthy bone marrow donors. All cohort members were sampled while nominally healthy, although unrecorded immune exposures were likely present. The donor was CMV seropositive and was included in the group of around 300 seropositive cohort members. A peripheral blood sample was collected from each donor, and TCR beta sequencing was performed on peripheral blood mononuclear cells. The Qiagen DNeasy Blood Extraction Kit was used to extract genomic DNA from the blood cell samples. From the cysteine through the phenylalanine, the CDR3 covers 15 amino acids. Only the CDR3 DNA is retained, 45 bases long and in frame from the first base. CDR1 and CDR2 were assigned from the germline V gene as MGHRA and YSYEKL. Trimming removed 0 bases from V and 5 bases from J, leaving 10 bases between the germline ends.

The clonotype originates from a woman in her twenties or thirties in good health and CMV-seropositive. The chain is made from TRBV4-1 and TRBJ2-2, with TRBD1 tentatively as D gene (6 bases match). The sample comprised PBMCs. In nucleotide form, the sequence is TGCGCCAGCAGCCAAGAGGGGACATGGACCGGGGAGCTGTTTTTT. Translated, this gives CASSQEGTWTGELFF.